This T cell receptor (beta chain) was captured by sequencing in a study of blood T cell repertoires in COVID-19. Study-level information: The study drew acute and convalescent COVID-19 samples from the United States, Italy and Spain.

The germline CDR1 and CDR2 sequences are MNHNY and SVGAGI (reference sequence). With 6 bases removed from V and 6 bases from J, the gap between germline ends came to 14 bases. The CDR3 length is 14 residues. As processed by the authors: Nucleated cell counts were estimated from reference gene primer amplification. This table comes from immunoSEQ multiplex PCR, and its TCRdb copy is limited to in-frame clones, with some not included. Clone size and the V and J calls come from that table; the DNA yielded D and trimming. The sample consists of some 93,000 clones, around nine tenths of them appearing once.

The genes are TRBV6-6 and TRBJ1-4; no clear D. This TCR was sampled from a man in his sixties with acute or convalescent COVID-19. The specimen was peripheral blood. The DNA of the CDR3 is TGTGCCAGCAGGGACGCGAAGCGGGATGAAAAACTGTTTTTT. Amino acid sequence: CASRDAKRDEKLFF.